This entry describes one T cell receptor beta chain. The ends lost 3 bases at V and 7 bases at J; junction bases unmatched: 4. The CDR3 is 14 amino acids. Germline CDR1 and CDR2: SGHRS and YFSETQ. cDNA molecules, individually, were tagged with unique molecular identifiers. TCRdb itself ran the 5' RACE reads through MiXCR, one entry per CDR3 protein. The sample lists 80,000 to 100,000 distinct CDR3 sequences, roughly an eighth seen once, with around 7% in the top ten. The sample is drawn from a study of early T cells in non-severe SARS-CoV-2 infection. The sequence came from an adult who was a healthcare worker with PCR-confirmed SARS-CoV-2 infection or an uninfected control (not recorded which). V usage is TRBV5-1 and J usage is TRBJ2-2; 9 bases agree with TRBD1. What was sequenced was whole blood. In nucleotides, the CDR3 is TGCGCCAGCAGCTATACAGGGGGCGGCGGGGAGCTGTTTTTT. Translated, it gives CASSYTGGGGELFF.